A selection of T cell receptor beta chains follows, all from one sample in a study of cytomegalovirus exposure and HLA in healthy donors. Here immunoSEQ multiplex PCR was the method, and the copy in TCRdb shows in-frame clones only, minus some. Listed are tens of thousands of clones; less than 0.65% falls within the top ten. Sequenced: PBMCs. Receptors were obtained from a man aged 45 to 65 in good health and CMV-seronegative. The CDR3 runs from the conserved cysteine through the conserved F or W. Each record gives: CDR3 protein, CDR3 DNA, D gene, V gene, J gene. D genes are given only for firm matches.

CDR3aa: CASSQTGGNTEAFF
CDR3nt: TGTGCCAGCAGCCAGACAGGGGGCAACACTGAAGCTTTCTTT
d_gene: TRBD1
v_gene: TRBV6-4
j_gene: TRBJ1-1

CDR3aa: CASSPSQGASNEQFF
CDR3nt: TGTGCCAGCTCACCAAGCCAGGGGGCAAGCAATGAGCAGTTCTTC
d_gene: TRBD1
v_gene: TRBV18
j_gene: TRBJ2-1

CDR3aa: CASTKTSRNSPLHF
CDR3nt: TGTGCCAGCACCAAGACATCAAGGAATTCACCCCTCCACTTT
d_gene: .
v_gene: TRBV2
j_gene: TRBJ1-6

CDR3aa: CASSWLAGTDTQYF
CDR3nt: TGTGCCAGCAGCTGGCTAGCGGGCACAGATACGCAGTATTTT
d_gene: TRBD2
v_gene: TRBV7-3
j_gene: TRBJ2-3

CDR3aa: CASSSAGQAATGELFF
CDR3nt: TGTGCCAGCAGTTCCGCGGGACAGGCGGCAACCGGGGAGCTGTTTTTT
d_gene: TRBD1
v_gene: TRBV6-5
j_gene: TRBJ2-2

CDR3aa: CASSASGTGGAWTEAFF
CDR3nt: TGTGCCAGCAGCGCAAGCGGGACAGGGGGCGCTTGGACTGAAGCTTTCTTT
d_gene: TRBD1
v_gene: TRBV13
j_gene: TRBJ1-1

CDR3aa: CASSSGETQYF
CDR3nt: TGCGCCAGCAGCTCGGGTGAGACCCAGTACTTC
d_gene: .
v_gene: TRBV4-1
j_gene: TRBJ2-5

CDR3aa: CASSLSPPTTGWGAYEQYF
CDR3nt: TGTGCCAGCAGTTTATCCCCACCTACGACAGGGTGGGGAGCCTACGAGCAGTACTTC
d_gene: TRBD1
v_gene: TRBV27
j_gene: TRBJ2-7

CDR3aa: CSVESVRSSEAFF
CDR3nt: TGCAGCGTTGAAAGTGTGAGGAGTTCTGAAGCTTTCTTT
d_gene: .
v_gene: TRBV29-1
j_gene: TRBJ1-1

CDR3aa: CASGLRAGPTGELFF
CDR3nt: TGTGCTAGTGGTTTGCGTGCAGGTCCAACCGGGGAGCTGTTTTTT
d_gene: .
v_gene: TRBV12-5
j_gene: TRBJ2-2